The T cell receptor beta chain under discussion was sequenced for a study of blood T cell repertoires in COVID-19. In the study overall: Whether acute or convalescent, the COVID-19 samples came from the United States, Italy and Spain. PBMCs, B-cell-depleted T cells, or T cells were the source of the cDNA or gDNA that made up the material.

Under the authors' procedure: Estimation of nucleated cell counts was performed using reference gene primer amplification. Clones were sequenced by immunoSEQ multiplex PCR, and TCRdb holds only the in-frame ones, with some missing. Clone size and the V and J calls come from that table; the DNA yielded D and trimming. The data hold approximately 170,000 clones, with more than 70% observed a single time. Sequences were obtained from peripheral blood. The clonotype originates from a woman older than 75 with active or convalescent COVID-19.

CDR3 nucleotide sequence: TGTGCCAGCAGTCCGCGGGTGGGCCGGTCCTACAATGAGCAGTTCTTC. Amino acid sequence: CASSPRVGRSYNEQFF. The rearrangement uses TRBV6-4 and TRBJ2-1; TRBD2 is a possible D gene (5 bases). Germline-derived CDR1 and CDR2 are MRHNA and SNTAGT. Trimming removed 5 bases from V and 1 base from J, with 15 bases in between. The length of the CDR3 is 16 residues.